These T cell receptor beta chains were read from a single sample in a study of T cells after yellow fever vaccination. TCRdb reprocessed the 5' RACE reads with MiXCR, giving one entry per CDR3 protein. The sample lists some 340,000 distinct CDR3 sequences, about 10% occurring once. Sample: CD4+ T cells sorted from PBMCs, taken 45 days after the yellow fever booster vaccination. The receptors originated from a man between 18 and 29 years old who received the YFV17D yellow fever vaccine. The CDR3 runs from the conserved cysteine through the conserved F or W. A D gene is named only where the DNA matches it firmly. The size of a clone is reported for some rows only, either as once, few or many, or as a class for expanded clones.

d_call j_call clone_size v_call cdr3_nt cdr3_aa
TRBD1 TRBJ1-1 - TRBV6-5 TGTGCCAGCAGTTACTCGAGACAGGGGGGCACTGAAGCTTTCTTT CASSYSRQGGTEAFF
- TRBJ1-2 - TRBV28 TGTGCCAGCAGCAAGGCCCTATGGGGCTACACCTTC CASSKALWGYTF
- TRBJ2-1 few TRBV7-6 TGTGCCAGCAGCCCTTCTATCTTCATTGCTGAGCAGTTCTTC CASSPSIFIAEQFF
TRBD1 TRBJ1-4 - TRBV20-1 TGCAGTGCGAGGGACAGGGGAAGTGAAAAACTGTTTTTT CSARDRGSEKLFF
- TRBJ1-1 many TRBV7-9 TGTGCCAGCAGTCCGGACTGGAAGAACACTGAAGCTTTCTTT CASSPDWKNTEAFF
- TRBJ1-5 - TRBV5-1 TGCGCCAGCAGCTTCGGCGGAACTAGCACAGATACGCAGCATTTT CASSFGGTSTDTQHF
TRBD1 TRBJ2-2 - TRBV19 TGTGCCAGTAGGGCCCGGGACAGGGTGAGCACCGGGGAGCTGTTTTTT CASRARDRVSTGELFF
- TRBJ1-1 - TRBV7-9 TGTGCCAGCGGCCTCTTACTAGGGATGGGGCACACTGAAGCTTTCTTT CASGLLLGMGHTEAFF
TRBD2 TRBJ2-2 few TRBV7-2 TGTGCCAGCAGCTCTCCACCGGGACTAGCGTCCGGGGAGCTGTTTTTT CASSSPPGLASGELFF
TRBD2 TRBJ2-5 - TRBV6-6 TGTGCCAGCAGTTACGCGCGGGCCAAACTAGCGGGGGGGCGGGAGACCCAGTACTTC CASSYARAKLAGGRETQYF
TRBD1 TRBJ1-2 - TRBV7-2 TGTGCCAGCAGTCCTAACCAGGGGGCTGAGGGCTACACCTTC CASSPNQGAEGYTF
TRBD2 TRBJ2-5 - TRBV20-1 TGCAGTGCTTCGCGGGGGGTAAAAGAGACCCAGTACTTC CSASRGVKETQYF
TRBD1 TRBJ2-7 few TRBV20-1 TGCAGTGCTAGTAGGGGACAGGGGTACGAGCAGTACTTC CSASRGQGYEQYF
- TRBJ1-2 few TRBV4-3 TGCGCCAGCAGCCAACAAACCGGGGGCCGACAGGATCACTATGGCTACACCTTC CASSQQTGGRQDHYGYTF
- TRBJ1-1 few TRBV24-1 TGTGCCACCAGAGAGGACAGCAACACTGAAGCTTTCTTT CATREDSNTEAFF
- TRBJ1-4 - TRBV7-9 TGTGCCAGCAGCCCCGATCGGGGGGCGAATGAAAAACTGTTTTTT CASSPDRGANEKLFF
TRBD1 TRBJ2-7 once TRBV6-2/TRBV6-3 TGTGCCAGCAGTTACGACTCGACAGGGGGTTCCTACGAGCAGTACTTC CASSYDSTGGSYEQYF
- TRBJ2-3 many TRBV7-2 TGTGCCAGCAGCTTCTCAGGGGCCACAGATACGCAGTATTTT CASSFSGATDTQYF
TRBD1 TRBJ1-2 few TRBV6-6 TGTGCCAGCAGTTACCCCGGACAGGGAGGAGGCTACACCTTC CASSYPGQGGGYTF
- TRBJ2-3 many TRBV6-2/TRBV6-3 TGTGCCAGCAGTTACGCAGACAGGTTCGGAGATACGCAGTATTTT CASSYADRFGDTQYF
- TRBJ2-7 - TRBV5-1 TGCGCCAGCTCCCTAAGGGGGGCTGGTAGTTACGAGCAGTACTTC CASSLRGAGSYEQYF
TRBD1 TRBJ1-2 - TRBV7-2 TGTGCCAGCAGCACGACAGGGCTTAACTATGGCTACACCTTC CASSTTGLNYGYTF
- TRBJ1-3 - TRBV19 TGTGCCAGCGCCACCTCCAGGGACACTGGAAACACCATATATTTT CASATSRDTGNTIYF
- TRBJ1-2 few TRBV5-1 TGCGCCAGCAGCTTGGCGGGTTCAGAGGGCTACACCTTC CASSLAGSEGYTF
TRBD1 TRBJ1-5 - TRBV9 TGTGCCAGCAGCCCGCGGGGGGACAGGGCGTTGCCCCAGCATTTT CASSPRGDRALPQHF
TRBD2 TRBJ2-3 - TRBV6-1 TGTGCCAGCAAGCTAGCGGGGGGGCCCGCAGATACGCAGTATTTT CASKLAGGPADTQYF
- TRBJ1-2 few TRBV24-1 TGTGCCACCGGGACGCAGAACTATGGCTACACCTTC CATGTQNYGYTF
- TRBJ2-5 - TRBV5-1 TGCGCCAGCAGCTTGGGACAGCAAATCCCGACCCAGTACTTC CASSLGQQIPTQYF
TRBD1 TRBJ1-2 few TRBV2 TGTGCCAGCGGTAAAAGGACAGGGAGTTTTGGCTACACCTTC CASGKRTGSFGYTF
- TRBJ2-5 many TRBV5-1 TGCGCCAGCAGCCTGCAGGGGTCTTCACTTCAAGAGACCCAGTACTTC CASSLQGSSLQETQYF
- TRBJ2-6 few TRBV7-2 TGTGCCAGCAGCTTAGCAATCAATACCCCAGGGGCTGGGGCCAACGTCCTGACTTTC CASSLAINTPGAGANVLTF
TRBD2 TRBJ2-5 - TRBV27 TGTGCCAGCAGTTTATCTGGGCGGCGGCGGCGGGGGGGCGGTGAGACCCAGTACTTC CASSLSGRRRRGGGETQYF
- TRBJ2-3 - TRBV6-6 TGTGCCAGCAGTATCCAGGGAAGTGAAGATACGCAGTATTTT CASSIQGSEDTQYF
- TRBJ2-5 few TRBV20-1 TGCAGTGCTAGGAGGGCAGGGGTGGAGACCCAGTACTTC CSARRAGVETQYF
- TRBJ2-6 few TRBV5-1 TGCGCCAGCAGCTTTAAGGGCTCTGGGGCCAACGTCCTGACTTTC CASSFKGSGANVLTF
- TRBJ1-3 - TRBV6-5 TGTGCCAGCAGTTACGGGATCTCTGGAAACACCATATATTTT CASSYGISGNTIYF
TRBD2 TRBJ2-7 few TRBV4-1 TGCGCCAGCAGCCAAGGGGAGCGGGGGGGCCGTACCCCCTACGAGCAGTACTTC CASSQGERGGRTPYEQYF